Below, 16 T cell receptor beta chains from the same sample are listed, as sequenced in a study of CXCR3-negative and CXCR3-positive naive CD8 T cells. Notes on the study in general: CXCR3-negative naive cells had less hydrophobic TRB CDR3s than did CXCR3-positive naive cells.

These receptors' antigens are unknown. Libraries of TRB cDNA were made by 5' RACE and carried UMIs. TCRdb reprocessed the 5' RACE reads and reports one entry per CDR3 protein, with no DNA. The sample totals around 160,000 distinct CDR3 sequences. Sequenced input: naive CXCR3+ CD8+ T cells from blood. Stated subset: CD45RO-CCR7+CD27+CD95- naive CD8+ T cells expressing CXCR3 (TNR3+). The receptors shown here come from a human donor in good health. Some clones in this sample may be carry-over from other donors' samples.

This chain uses TRBV7-9 with TRBJ2-1; TCRdb reports TRBD2, a call that lacks DNA to check it against. Germline V gives CDR1 SEHNR, CDR2 FQNEAQ (reference sequence). The CDR3 extends over 16 amino acids. CDR3 region: CASSLFSSGSPDEQFF.

The chain couples TRBV7-9 to TRBJ1-5; TCRdb names TRBD1, which stays unverified in the absence of DNA. Looked up from germline, CDR1 is SEHNR and CDR2 is FQNEAQ (reference sequence). This CDR3 region has 17 residues. This CDR3 is CASSLAGTGYSNQPQHF.

The chain couples TRBV12-3 or TRBV12-4 to TRBJ2-1; TCRdb names TRBD1, which stays unverified in the absence of DNA. The CDR3 has 15 residues. The chain's CDR3 is CASSLLYGGGNEQFF.

The chain has TRBV7-2 and TRBJ1-1; TCRdb picks TRBD1, but there is no DNA to check that call. This CDR3 is 12 amino acids long. CDR1 and CDR2 from the germline V gene are SGHTA and FQGNSA. The CDR3: CASSALVAEAFF.

The chain employs TRBV9 and TRBJ2-3; the TRBD2 assignment by TCRdb is unverifiable without DNA. CDR3 length equals 15 residues. Germline CDR1 SGDLS, CDR2 YYNGEE. CDR3 region: CASSATSGGTDTQYF.

V usage is TRBV29-1 and J usage is TRBJ2-7. Germline V gene sequence: CDR1 SQVTM, CDR2 ANQGSEA. The CDR3 loop spans 12 amino acids. CDR3 in amino acids: CSVEFDSYEQYF.

V is TRBV29-1 and J is TRBJ2-1; TCRdb proposes TRBD2, but this gene call is untestable without DNA. In germline, CDR1 is SQVTM, CDR2 ANQGSEA. The CDR3 has 13 amino acids. The CDR3 sequence: CSGQTSGVGEQFF.

The rearrangement links TRBV7-6 to TRBJ1-1. Per the germline V gene, CDR1 is SGHVS and CDR2 is FNYEAQ. The CDR3 has 13 residues. The CDR3: CASSLAVGTEAFF.

V and J are TRBV28 and TRBJ1-6; there is no DNA to check the TCRdb D call of TRBD1. The CDR3 loop spans 14 amino acids. Germline CDR1 is MDHEN and CDR2 is SYDVKM. CDR3 region: CASRQDSGGSPLHF.

The J gene is TRBJ2-2, the V gene TRBV29-1; TCRdb outputs TRBD2, but without DNA this stays unchecked. The CDR3 is 12 residues long. Germline values: CDR1 SQVTM, CDR2 ANQGSEA. CDR3 loop: CSVIGLTGELFF.

The chain couples TRBV20-1 to TRBJ2-5; TCRdb picks TRBD2, but there is no DNA to check that call. The germline V gene encodes CDR1 DFQATT and CDR2 SNEGSKA (reference sequence). The CDR3 totals 16 residues. The CDR3 region is CSARDLIGGSGETQYF.

V usage is TRBV6-6 and J usage is TRBJ1-1; TCRdb selects TRBD1, and the lack of DNA leaves this call unchecked. The CDR3 consists of 15 residues. Germline lookup yields CDR1 MNHNY and CDR2 SVGAGI (reference sequence). The CDR3 reads CASSLQGGLNTEAFF.

The rearrangement uses TRBV12-3 or TRBV12-4 and TRBJ1-1; TCRdb returns TRBD1, unconfirmable since there is no DNA. The length of the CDR3 is 13 residues. The CDR3 loop is CASSTGVFTEAFF.

This chain joins TRBV9 and TRBJ2-1; TCRdb's D call, TRBD2, is unchecked because there is no DNA. The V gene's germline CDR1 is SGDLS and CDR2 YYNGEE. The CDR3 is made up of 14 amino acids. This CDR3 is CASSVESSVGEQFF.

The chain employs TRBV12-3 or TRBV12-4 and TRBJ2-2; TCRdb returns TRBD1, unconfirmable since there is no DNA. The CDR3 totals 15 residues. The CDR3 here is CASSFLGGWAGELFF.

J is TRBJ1-1 and V is TRBV15. The length of the CDR3 is 13 residues. The germline CDR1 and CDR2 sequences are LNHNV and YYDKDF (reference sequence). The CDR3 sequence is CATSRSGNTEAFF.